This entry concerns a single TCR beta chain. These data originate in a study of blood T cell repertoires in COVID-19. At the level of the study: Spain, Italy and the United States supplied samples that represented acute and convalescent COVID-19. From T cells, B-cell-depleted T cells, or PBMCs came the material, which was cDNA or gDNA.

Authors' processing steps: Researchers report that nucleated cell counts were estimated from reference gene primer amplification. The table came from immunoSEQ multiplex PCR; TCRdb's copy has only in-frame clones and leaves some out. V and J calls and clone size come straight from that table; D and trimming were deduced from the DNA. This sample has roughly 300,000 clones; approximately 88% occur once, and the top ten carry approximately 1.5%. Germline V gives CDR1 SEHNR, CDR2 FQNEAQ (reference sequence). V was cut by 7 bases and J by 1 base, with 19 bases left in between. CDR3 length equals 16 residues. Followed over time, Seattle patients had been enrolled while infection was active.

This sequence originates from a human donor with COVID-19, enrolled during active disease. The donor label of this sample is uncertain. The chain joins TRBV7-9 to TRBJ1-1, with D perhaps TRBD1 (5 bases). Sequenced: peripheral blood. The CDR3 sequence: CASTAPGGSGNTEAFF. The CDR3, as DNA: TGTGCCAGCACCGCCCCCGGGGGGAGTGGGAACACTGAAGCTTTCTTT. The whole variable domain, remainder taken from reference TRBV7-9 and TRBJ1-1, is DTGVSQNPRHKITKRGQNVTFRCDPISEHNRLYWYRQTLGQGPEFLTYFQNEAQLEKSRLLSDRFSAERPKGSFSTLEIQRTEQGDSAMYLCASTAPGGSGNTEAFFGQGTRLTVV.